This T cell receptor beta chain emerged from a study of T cell repertoires in cytomegalovirus infection. Study-wide background: It can be stated that public TCR beta signatures indicated CMV infection as well as a matching HLA type. Study findings and constraints: Identification of carriers of CMV plus the relevant HLA was achieved through cumulative public TCR beta family frequency. HLA-C-restricted CMV clonotypes gave the most frequent clonotype in two of eight donors.

As regards this clonotype: Its antigen is as yet unknown.

Germline values: CDR1 MDHEN, CDR2 SYDVKM. This CDR3 is 17 amino acids long. V was cut by 1 base and J by 2 bases, with 15 bases left in between. One entry per CDR3 protein results from TCRdb running MiXCR on the reads. The table shows about 140,000 distinct CDR3 sequences, with 25% to 35% occurring only once. This sequence was found in a human donor in good health (CMV status not recorded). Some clones in this sample may be carry-over from other donors' samples. Sequenced here: CD8+ T cells from cultured PBMCs, sampled from culture after CMV antigen stimulation. The V and J genes are TRBV28 and TRBJ2-1; the D call may be TRBD1 or TRBD2 (5 bases each). DNA of the CDR3: TGTGCCAGCAGTTTATCCTACCGGGACGGGACCTACAATGAGCAGTTCTTC. This encodes CASSLSYRDGTYNEQFF.